These 6 T cell receptor beta chains share one sample of origin, sequenced in a study of Ad26.COV2.S vaccination and SARS-CoV-2 variants. The treatment here: about 20 received Ad26.COV2.S at low or high dose, single or two shots; roughly 5 received placebo; per-sample allocation not given. The samples were gathered on day 63 after the first injection of vaccine or placebo. Measured with immunoSEQ multiplex PCR; TCRdb has only the in-frame clones, and not every one. The sample shows roughly 400,000 clones, roughly 91% of them seen only once. The specimen comprised peripheral blood, sampled in a trial of Ad26.COV2.S vaccine versus placebo. All receptors derive from a person aged 18-65 years who received the Ad26.COV2.S COVID-19 vaccine or a placebo.

This clone showed up just a few times. The rearrangement uses TRBV12-5 and TRBJ1-6; TRBD1 might be the D (6 bases). CDR3 length equals 17 residues. V was trimmed by 3 bases and J by 4 bases, leaving 16 bases between them. Germline V CDR1 and CDR2: LGHNT, FRNRAP. The CDR3: CASGLGTRPGYNSPLHF. DNA of the CDR3: TGTGCTAGTGGTTTAGGGACACGCCCGGGGTATAATTCACCCCTCCACTTT.

This chain uses TRBV6-2 or TRBV6-3 with TRBJ2-5; TRBD2 matches 7 bases. V lost 2 bases, J lost 4 bases, and 4 bases stayed unmatched. This CDR3 contains 14 residues. Germline-derived CDR1 and CDR2 are MNHEY and SVGEGT. The DNA for the CDR3 is TGTGCCAGCAGTTACGTGGCGGGAGCAGAGACCCAGTACTTC. Translating it yields CASSYVAGAETQYF.

The rearrangement uses TRBV19 and TRBJ1-5; tentative D call: TRBD1 (6 bases). The CDR3 is 14 amino acids. The germline V gene encodes CDR1 LNHDA and CDR2 SQIVND (reference sequence). With 7 bases removed from V and 3 bases from J, the gap between germline ends came to 13 bases. In nucleotides, the CDR3 is TGTGCCAGTAAAGGGGGGCAGAACAATCAGCCCCAGCATTTT. This codes for CASKGGQNNQPQHF.

This chain joins TRBV5-1 and TRBJ1-1, with D unclear. The CDR3 totals 13 residues. CDR1 and CDR2 (germline): SGHRS, YFSETQ. Trimming shortened V by 0 bases and J by 4 bases, and 7 bases separated the two germline ends. The DNA for the CDR3 is TGCGCCAGCAGCTTGGTTGGTTCCACTGAAGCTTTCTTT. Protein: CASSLVGSTEAFF.

This sequence joins TRBV27 and TRBJ2-3; TRBD1 or TRBD2 may be the D gene (5 bases each). V lost 7 bases and J 2 bases, leaving 13 bases between the germline ends. From germline, CDR1 is MNHEY and CDR2 SMNVEV (reference sequence). The CDR3 runs 14 residues. As DNA, the CDR3 is TGTGCCAGCAACTTCCACGGGACCACAGATACGCAGTATTTT. Its protein product is CASNFHGTTDTQYF.

The chain carries TRBV28 and TRBJ2-7; D is undetermined. CDR3 length: 12 residues. Deletions cut 7 bases from V and 1 base from J, with 8 bases between. Per germline, CDR1 MDHEN and CDR2 SYDVKM. The CDR3 is CASIGRSYEQYF. In DNA form, the CDR3 reads TGTGCCAGCATAGGCAGGTCCTACGAGCAGTACTTC.